The 15 T cell receptor beta chains listed next were all sequenced from one sample in a study of identical twins. MiXCR, run by TCRdb on the 5' RACE reads, gives a single entry per CDR3 protein. The data contain under 350,000 distinct CDR3 sequences, 8% to 9.5% of them singletons. These data are also associated with another study on yellow fever vaccine responses in identical twins.

The sequenced sample was CD8+ T cells sorted from blood. These TCRs come from a woman younger than 30 in good health.

This clonotype was detected ten times or more. The chain couples TRBV12-3 or TRBV12-4 to TRBJ2-7, with D uncertain. The CDR3 runs to 11 residues. The V gene lost 6 bases and the J gene lost 5 bases, with 8 bases spanning the gap. CDR3 sequence reads: CASSMGNEQYF. CDR3 DNA sequence: TGTGCCAGCAGCATGGGGAACGAGCAGTACTTC.

At least ten counts were recorded for this clonotype. This sequence joins TRBV6-1 and TRBJ2-3; 9 positions agree with TRBD1. Germline CDR1 MNHNS, CDR2 SASEGT. V shed 6 bases, J shed 3 bases, and the junction held 7 bases outside the gene matches. This CDR3 is 15 amino acids long. CDR3 region: CASSTGTGLTDTQYF. The CDR3 bases are TGTGCCAGCAGCACCGGGACAGGGTTAACAGATACGCAGTATTTT.

At least ten counts were recorded for this clonotype. J is TRBJ2-1 and V is TRBV3-1; possibly TRBD2 for D (5 bases). The CDR3 sequence is 15 residues long. With 4 bases removed from V and 4 bases from J, the gap between germline ends came to 14 bases. Germline lookup yields CDR1 LGHDT and CDR2 YNNKEL (reference sequence). In nucleotides, the CDR3 is TGTGCCAGCAGCCGTGGAGAGGGCCTATACAATGAGCAGTTCTTC. As protein: CASSRGEGLYNEQFF.

This clonotype was counted between two and nine times. V gene TRBV11-1 combines with J gene TRBJ2-1, with D tentatively TRBD2 (6 bases). Trimming removed 1 base from V and 6 bases from J, with 13 bases in between. CDR3 length equals 15 residues. Germline CDR1 is SGHAT and CDR2 is FQDESV (reference sequence). CDR3 nucleotide sequence: TGTGCCAGCAGCTTAGAAGCGGAGGGACGCAATGAGCAGTTCTTC. Protein: CASSLEAEGRNEQFF.

Written as DNA, the CDR3 is TGCGCCAGCAGCTTTCCGAGCCCGAACACTGAAGCTTTCTTT. The encoded protein is CASSFPSPNTEAFF. J is TRBJ1-1 and V is TRBV5-1; D gene unclear. From germline, CDR1 is SGHRS and CDR2 YFSETQ. The CDR3 length is 14 residues. With 2 bases removed from V and 1 base from J, the gap between germline ends came to 9 bases.

This rearrangement joins TRBV4-3 to TRBJ2-1; perhaps TRBD1 as D (6 bases). The germline CDR1 and CDR2 sequences are LGHNA and YSLEER. The V end was cut by 4 bases, the J end by 3 bases, with 16 bases between. This CDR3 is 16 amino acids long. CDR3 in amino acids: CASSLSETGGYNEQFF. The CDR3 bases are TGCGCCAGCAGCCTGTCCGAGACAGGTGGCTACAATGAGCAGTTCTTC.

This clonotype showed up just a few times. The chain links TRBV5-6 to TRBJ2-5, with D perhaps matching TRBD2 (6 bases). Per the germline V gene, CDR1 is SGHDT and CDR2 is YYEEEE. This CDR3 is 14 amino acids long. Trimming took 6 bases from V and 5 from J, leaving 17 bases between them. CDR3 sequence: CASTYGGSPETQYF. In nucleotides, the CDR3 is TGTGCCAGCACCTACGGAGGGTCCCCTGAGACCCAGTACTTC. Full variable domain (outside the CDR3, taken from reference TRBV5-6 and TRBJ2-5): DAGVTQSPTHLIKTRGQQVTLRCSPKSGHDTVSWYQQALGQGPQFIFQYYEEEERQRGNFPDRFSGHQFPNYSSELNVNALLLGDSALYLCASTYGGSPETQYFGPGTRLLVL.

In its sample, this clonotype was seen a few times. V is TRBV6-1 and J is TRBJ2-1, with 8 positions matching TRBD2. The V gene's germline CDR1 is MNHNS and CDR2 SASEGT. The V and J ends lost 8 bases and 7 bases, in that order; junction bases with no gene match: 7. This CDR3 comprises 13 residues. The CDR3 here is CASSGGAENEQFF. DNA of the CDR3: TGTGCCAGCTCCGGGGGGGCCGAAAATGAGCAGTTCTTC.

This clonotype was seen many times. The rearrangement uses TRBV12-3 or TRBV12-4 and TRBJ1-1; 8 bases fit TRBD1. V was clipped by 7 bases and J by 8 bases; unmatched bases: 12. The CDR3 has 14 amino acids. CDR3 protein: CASTIGARGPEAFF. The CDR3 bases are TGTGCCAGCACCATAGGGGCCAGGGGGCCCGAAGCTTTCTTT.

This clonotype has a count of ten or more. The rearrangement joins TRBV6-2 or TRBV6-3 to TRBJ2-3; 7 bases are a match to TRBD2. The CDR3 runs to 18 residues. Germline V gene sequence: CDR1 MNHEY, CDR2 SVGEGT. V was pared by 0 bases and J by 4 bases, with 13 bases of the junction left unmatched. This chain's CDR3 is CASSYSPGSGKSADTQYF. The CDR3 DNA is TGTGCCAGCAGTTACTCCCCGGGGAGCGGGAAATCGGCAGATACGCAGTATTTT.

This sequence joins TRBV6-5 and TRBJ2-7, with TRBD2 matching over 7 bases. CDR1 and CDR2 (germline): MNHEY, SVGAGI. This CDR3 is 16 amino acids long. V was clipped by 0 bases and J by 2 bases; unmatched bases: 7. CDR3 nucleotides: TGTGCCAGCAGTTACTCTCCGTTTGCGGGAGCCTACGAGCAGTACTTC. Protein: CASSYSPFAGAYEQYF.

Comment on this clonotype: Compared with germline, one end of the junction differs, possibly owing to a read error. This chain connects TRBV7-2 to TRBJ2-7; unclear D gene. CDR3 length equals 15 residues. Germline loops: CDR1 SGHTA, CDR2 FQGNSA. The CDR3 spells CASSLELIFSYKQYF. The CDR3, as DNA: TGTGCCAGCAGCTTAGAACTGATTTTCTCCTACAAGCAGTACTTC.

This clonotype was detected only a few times. The V gene is TRBV4-3, the J gene TRBJ1-1, with D perhaps TRBD1 (5 bases). V was shortened by 4 bases and J by 4 bases, with 22 bases between the two germline ends. The CDR3 loop spans 17 amino acids. The germline gives CDR1 LGHNA, CDR2 YSLEER. The CDR3 sequence: CASSPARGTAFGTEAFF. The CDR3, as DNA: TGCGCCAGCAGCCCGGCGCGGGGCACGGCTTTTGGCACTGAAGCTTTCTTT.

The chain links TRBV28 to TRBJ2-7; TRBD1 matches at 7 bases. The J segment lost 2 bases and the V segment lost 3 bases, leaving 7 bases of the junction unmatched. Germline V lookup: CDR1 MDHEN, CDR2 SYDVKM. CDR3 length equals 15 residues. CDR3 coding DNA: TGTGCCAGCAGTTTCTTCCCGGGACAGACCTACGAGCAGTACTTC. Its translation: CASSFFPGQTYEQYF.

This clonotype has just a few counts. CDR3 sequence: CSASGGTDTQYF. DNA of the CDR3: TGCAGTGCTAGCGGAGGGACAGATACGCAGTATTTT. The chain couples TRBV20-1 to TRBJ2-3; tentatively, D is TRBD2 (6 bases). The CDR3 extends over 12 amino acids. Per germline, CDR1 DFQATT and CDR2 SNEGSKA (reference sequence). Trimming pared 3 bases from V and 3 bases from J, leaving 7 bases between.